Listed below are T cell receptor beta chains from one sample, sequenced in a study of blood T cell repertoires in COVID-19. Method: immunoSEQ multiplex PCR; TCRdb's copy keeps in-frame clones and lacks some. The sample consists of 150,000 to 200,000 clones, 70% to 90% of them appearing once. Sequencing was done on a sample of peripheral blood. Receptor source: a human donor in a cohort sampled during active COVID-19. Each CDR3 is given with its conserved first and last residue. The D gene is left open where the match is weak. Not all rows give a size; the values are once, few, many and, for expanded clones, a class.

d_call j_call clone_size v_call cdr3_aa cdr3_nt
TRBD2 TRBJ2-5 once TRBV5-1 CASSLAGRGAGETQYF TGCGCCAGCAGCTTGGCCGGGCGGGGGGCTGGAGAGACCCAGTACTTC
TRBD1 TRBJ1-1 few TRBV6-5 CATQTGRQNTEAFF TGTGCCACACAGACAGGGCGGCAGAACACTGAAGCTTTCTTT
TRBD2 TRBJ2-2 NA TRBV7-9 CASSSQREGRTGELFF TGTGCCAGCAGCTCTCAGCGGGAGGGCCGCACCGGGGAGCTGTTTTTT
NA TRBJ2-5 NA TRBV4-3 CASSQFHRDQETQYF TGCGCCAGCAGCCAATTCCACAGGGATCAAGAGACCCAGTACTTC
NA TRBJ2-7 NA TRBV7-9 CASSPRVSYEQYF TGTGCCAGCAGCCCGAGGGTTTCCTACGAGCAGTACTTC
NA TRBJ1-2 once TRBV27 CASSLTVNYGYTF TGTGCCAGCAGCCTAACAGTAAACTATGGCTACACCTTC
NA TRBJ1-2 NA TRBV19 CASTPMEGSLHFNYGYTF TGTGCCAGTACCCCCATGGAGGGCAGCCTTCATTTTAACTATGGCTACACCTTC
TRBD1 TRBJ2-7 NA TRBV24-1 CATSDRDRPYEQYF TGTGCCACCAGTGATCGGGACAGGCCCTACGAGCAGTACTTC
NA TRBJ2-5 NA TRBV7-2 CASSTHRLRQETQYF TGTGCCAGCAGCACCCACAGGTTACGACAAGAGACCCAGTACTTC
NA TRBJ2-5 once TRBV30 CAWNPGGSAEQETQYF TGTGCCTGGAATCCTGGGGGGTCGGCAGAACAAGAGACCCAGTACTTC
NA TRBJ2-2 once TRBV2 CAIPLGSVTGELFF TGTGCCATCCCTTTGGGCAGTGTGACCGGGGAGCTGTTTTTT
TRBD1 TRBJ1-2 NA TRBV25-1 CASSEVGDRGTGYTF TGTGCCAGCAGTGAGGTGGGGGACAGGGGCACTGGCTACACCTTC
NA TRBJ1-2 NA TRBV4-1 CASSQRSRDNYYGYTF TGCGCCAGCAGCCAACGTTCCCGGGACAACTACTATGGCTACACCTTC
TRBD1 TRBJ1-5 NA TRBV29-1 CSVAGTGGSQPQHF TGCAGCGTGGCCGGGACAGGGGGTAGTCAGCCCCAGCATTTT
TRBD1 TRBJ1-5 NA TRBV18 CASSPQTGTGDQHF TGTGCCAGCTCACCACAAACCGGGACAGGTGACCAGCATTTT
NA TRBJ2-6 NA TRBV6-5 CASSYSGLSGANVLTF TGTGCCAGCAGTTACTCCGGTTTGTCTGGGGCCAACGTCCTGACTTTC
NA TRBJ1-4 NA TRBV25-1 CASSRRESFNEKLFF TGTGCCAGCAGTCGCAGGGAATCATTTAATGAAAAACTGTTTTTT
TRBD1 TRBJ1-2 once TRBV3-1/TRBV3-2 CASSLRGQASYGYTF TGTGCCAGCAGTTTACGGGGACAGGCTAGCTATGGCTACACCTTC
NA TRBJ1-1 NA TRBV19 CASSRMTEAFF TGTGCCAGTAGTCGTATGACTGAAGCTTTCTTT
TRBD1 TRBJ1-5 NA TRBV6-5 CASSYDRGGDQPQHF TGTGCCAGCAGTTACGACAGGGGGGGAGATCAGCCCCAGCATTTT
NA TRBJ2-3 NA TRBV28 CATLLLRESTDTQYF TGTGCCACCTTACTTTTGCGGGAAAGCACAGATACGCAGTATTTT
NA TRBJ1-1 NA TRBV5-1 CASTPGFGNTEAFF TGCGCCAGCACTCCGGGGTTCGGTAACACTGAAGCTTTCTTT
NA TRBJ1-3 NA TRBV4-3 CASSQEGARDTIYF TGCGCCAGCAGCCAAGAGGGGGCGCGGGACACCATATATTTT
TRBD1 TRBJ2-1 NA TRBV18 CASSPPGTGNHNEQFF TGTGCCAGCTCACCACCCGGGACAGGAAACCACAATGAGCAGTTCTTC
NA TRBJ2-5 NA TRBV23-1 CASSQSGAPQSRETQYF TGCGCCAGCAGTCAATCTGGGGCCCCGCAATCGCGAGAGACCCAGTACTTC
TRBD2 TRBJ2-2 NA TRBV5-5 CASSRLAGVIGELFF TGTGCCAGCAGCCGACTAGCGGGAGTCATCGGGGAGCTGTTTTTT
NA TRBJ2-5 NA TRBV9 CASSVGASGGTQYF TGTGCCAGCAGCGTAGGAGCGTCAGGAGGGACCCAGTACTTC
NA TRBJ2-1 NA TRBV10-3 CAIKSNSYNEQFF TGTGCCATCAAGAGCAACTCCTACAATGAGCAGTTCTTC
NA TRBJ2-3 NA TRBV2 CASSVGRVALDTQYF TGTGCCAGCAGTGTTGGTAGAGTAGCACTTGATACGCAGTATTTT
TRBD1 TRBJ2-7 NA TRBV9 CASSVGGQGYEQYF TGTGCCAGCAGCGTCGGGGGACAGGGCTACGAGCAGTACTTC
NA TRBJ2-3 NA TRBV12-3/TRBV12-4 CASSPSRGDTQYF TGTGCCAGCAGCCCTTCGCGAGGAGATACGCAGTATTTT
NA TRBJ2-1 NA TRBV15 CATSRDTASYNEQFF TGTGCCACCAGCAGGGACACAGCCTCCTACAATGAGCAGTTCTTC
NA TRBJ2-4 NA TRBV4-1 CASSQYPGPDRSAKNIQYF TGCGCCAGCAGCCAATATCCGGGACCAGACAGGAGTGCCAAAAACATTCAGTACTTC
NA TRBJ2-1 few TRBV7-2 CASSLAASAPYNEQFF TGTGCCAGCAGCTTAGCGGCTAGTGCCCCCTACAATGAGCAGTTCTTC
NA TRBJ1-5 NA TRBV24-1 CATSDGRQPQHF TGTGCCACCAGTGATGGGCGCCAGCCCCAGCATTTT
TRBD2 TRBJ2-7 NA TRBV7-2 CASSFGTSGYEQYF TGTGCCAGCAGCTTCGGGACTAGCGGGTACGAGCAGTACTTC
TRBD2 TRBJ2-4 few TRBV6-6 CASTLPEGLENIQYF TGTGCCAGCACCCTTCCAGAGGGACTAGAAAACATTCAGTACTTC
TRBD2 TRBJ2-1 NA TRBV9 CASSVGLAGGPLSYNEQFF TGTGCCAGCAGCGTCGGACTAGCGGGGGGTCCACTCTCCTACAATGAGCAGTTCTTC
TRBD2 TRBJ2-3 few TRBV6-4 CASSETSGGTDTQYF TGTGCCAGCAGTGAGACTAGCGGGGGCACAGATACGCAGTATTTT
NA TRBJ2-7 NA TRBV14 CASSQGGGRHPYEQYF TGTGCCAGCAGCCAAGGGGGAGGCCGACACCCCTACGAGCAGTACTTC